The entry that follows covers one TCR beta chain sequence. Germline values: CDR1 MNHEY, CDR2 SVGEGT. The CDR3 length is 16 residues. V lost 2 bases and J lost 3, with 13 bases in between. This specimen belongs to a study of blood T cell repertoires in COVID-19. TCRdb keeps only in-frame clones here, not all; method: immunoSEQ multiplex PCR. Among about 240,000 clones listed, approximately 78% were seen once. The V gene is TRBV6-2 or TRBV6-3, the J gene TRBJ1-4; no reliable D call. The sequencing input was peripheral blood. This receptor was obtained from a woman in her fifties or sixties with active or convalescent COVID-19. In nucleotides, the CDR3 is TGTGCCAGCAGTTACCCGCCGGCACAGCCTAATGAAAAACTGTTTTTT. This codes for CASSYPPAQPNEKLFF.